This is a list of T cell receptor beta chains from one sample in a study of shared clonotypes between healthy human individuals. Libraries were prepared by immunoSEQ multiplex PCR; TCRdb keeps only in-frame clonotypes and omits some of them. Of about 1.1 million clones listed, approximately 80% were seen once; the top ten hold 0.89%. The sample taken for sequencing was memory CD4+ T cells from PBMCs. These receptors came from a man between 18 and 35 years old in good health. Some clones in this sample may be carry-over from other donors' samples. Both conserved end residues are part of each CDR3. The D gene is left open where the match is weak. Clone sizes are given selectively: once, few, many, or a class where the clone is expanded.

clone_size j_call v_call d_call cdr3_nt cdr3_aa
. TRBJ2-4 TRBV2 . TGTGCCAGCAGTGATAGTGGTCTAGCCAAAAACATTCAGTACTTC CASSDSGLAKNIQYF
. TRBJ2-1 TRBV11-2 . TGTGCCAGCAGCCCCGGCCGGGTTGTGCAGTTCTTC CASSPGRVVQFF
. TRBJ1-2 TRBV12-1 . TGTGCCAGCAGCTTTGCGCGTTATTTCGGGGCATTGGACTATGGCTACACCTTC CASSFARYFGALDYGYTF
. TRBJ1-2 TRBV29-1 TRBD1 TGCAGCCTTGGGGGACAGGGGGGAGGCTACACCTTC CSLGGQGGGYTF
. TRBJ2-7 TRBV29-1 . TGCAGCGTTGTTGCAGGGTCCTACGAGCAGTACTTC CSVVAGSYEQYF
. TRBJ2-2 TRBV7-6 . TGTGCCAGCAGCTCGACGGTGCGAGTGGGCACCGGGGAGCTGTTTTTT CASSSTVRVGTGELFF
. TRBJ2-7 TRBV7-9 . TGTGCCAGCAGCCATCAATACGAGCAGTACTTC CASSHQYEQYF
. TRBJ2-5 TRBV5-1 . TGCGCCAGCAGCTTGTTTTCAGGGATCCAAGAGACCCAGTACTTC CASSLFSGIQETQYF
. TRBJ2-7 TRBV6-1 . TGTGCCAGCAGCGGCCTAGCGAGAAACACCTACGAGCAGTACTTC CASSGLARNTYEQYF
. TRBJ1-4 TRBV28 TRBD1 TGTGCCAGCAGCAGACAGGGACGGGAAAAACTGTTTTTT CASSRQGREKLFF
. TRBJ1-4 TRBV28 . TGTGCCAGCAGTTTATTCCGTGGGACTAATGAAAAACTGTTTTTT CASSLFRGTNEKLFF
. TRBJ2-7 TRBV7-9 . TGTGCCAGCAGCTCCCAGGGTTCTAGCCTAGGCGAGCAGTACTTC CASSSQGSSLGEQYF
. TRBJ2-1 TRBV30 . TGTGCCTGGAGTGTAGGCTCAGATTACAATGAGCAGTTCTTC CAWSVGSDYNEQFF
. TRBJ2-3 TRBV25-1 . TGTGCCAGCAGTGCCCGGCTCGGCACAGATACGCAGTATTTT CASSARLGTDTQYF
. TRBJ1-4 TRBV6-5 . TGTGCCAGCAGCCGCGGGGGGCGTGAAAAACTGTTTTTT CASSRGGREKLFF
. TRBJ1-1 TRBV15 . TGTGCCACCAGCAGAGGGAAGGGGATGGGGGCTGAAGCTTTCTTT CATSRGKGMGAEAFF
. TRBJ2-1 TRBV28 TRBD1 TGTGCCAGCAGAAGCCAGGGACAGGGAACCTACAATGAGCAGTTCTTC CASRSQGQGTYNEQFF
. TRBJ2-3 TRBV6-1 . TGTGCCAGCAGTGGTTCTCCGGGGGCAGATACGCAGTATTTT CASSGSPGADTQYF
. TRBJ2-1 TRBV7-3 . TGTGCCAGCGGACTTTACAATGAGCAGTTCTTC CASGLYNEQFF
. TRBJ2-3 TRBV6-1 . TGTGCCAGCAGTGATCGGGGGCCCACAGATACGCAGTATTTT CASSDRGPTDTQYF
. TRBJ2-3 TRBV29-1 . TGCAGCGGAAGATGGGGCTACGATACGCAGTATTTT CSGRWGYDTQYF
. TRBJ2-7 TRBV27 . TGTGCCAGCAGTTTATACGGTAGTACTAGCTCCTACGAGCAGTACTTC CASSLYGSTSSYEQYF
. TRBJ1-2 TRBV18 . TGTGCCAGCTCACCAACCCGCAACTATGGCTACACCTTC CASSPTRNYGYTF
. TRBJ2-7 TRBV5-1 TRBD1 TGCGCCAGCAGCTTACAGGGGGCGGATACGGTCGAGCAGTACTTC CASSLQGADTVEQYF
once TRBJ1-1 TRBV4-2 . TGTGCCAGCAGCTTGGCATCTCGGCGGAACACTGAAGCTTTCTTT CASSLASRRNTEAFF
once TRBJ2-2 TRBV27 TRBD1 TGTGCCAGCAAATTACAGGGGGCGGTCGGGGAGCTGTTTTTT CASKLQGAVGELFF
. TRBJ2-3 TRBV9 . TGTGCCAGCAGCGTATCATCCGGCACAGATACGCAGTATTTT CASSVSSGTDTQYF
. TRBJ1-2 TRBV2 . TGTGCCAGCAGCCCTGACCGGGGCTCAAACTATGGCTACACCTTC CASSPDRGSNYGYTF
. TRBJ2-5 TRBV11-3 TRBD2 TGTGCCAGCGGGAGGGGCATTGCAGAGACCCAGTACTTC CASGRGIAETQYF